The clone carrying this T cell receptor beta chain was counted only a few times. Its cognate antigen is unknown. The ends were cut back, 1 base at V and 3 bases at J, with 13 bases in the middle. There are 15 residues in the CDR3. The data derive from a study of T-cell reconstitution after alpha-beta-depleted transplantation in children. For TCRbeta, the library was prepared with unique molecular identifiers. TCRdb re-called the PCR reads with MiXCR, one entry per CDR3 protein. The sample lists 780,000 or so distinct CDR3 sequences, roughly 15% occurring once. General study points: Some patients owed their high day-60 TCRbeta diversity to surviving recipient T cells and thymic progenitors. As was reported, about two months after transplant, alpha-beta T cells came from several hundred expanded graft clones. The authors attributed T-cell counts and diversity one year after transplant mostly to newly produced T cells.

The TCR comes from a male patient between 10 and 17 years old who had a stem cell transplant for acute lymphoblastic leukemia, so the T cells may come from the graft donor. The chain carries TRBV12-3 or TRBV12-4 and TRBJ2-7; no clear D. The material sequenced was PBMCs, mostly from graft donor cells, taken 360 days after TCRalphabeta/CD19-depleted stem cell transplant. CDR3 DNA: TGTGCCAGCAGTTTAGGGGGTTTAATCGGCTACGAGCAGTACTTC. Protein product: CASSLGGLIGYEQYF.